This is a list of T cell receptor beta chains from one sample in a study of CD8 T cells in Susac syndrome. In TCRdb, the immunoSEQ multiplex PCR reads were re-called with MiXCR into one record per CDR3 protein. The table shows 200,000 to 300,000 distinct CDR3 sequences, with about 95% occurring only once. Material for sequencing was CD4+ T cells from PBMCs. The source is a human donor with Susac syndrome. Each CDR3 is given with its conserved first and last residue. A D gene is named only where the DNA matches it firmly. Not all rows give a size; the values are once, few, many and, for expanded clones, a class.

CDR3 protein	CDR3 DNA	clone size	V gene	D gene	J gene
CASKIDRGWNQPQHF	TGCGCCAGCAAAATTGACAGGGGTTGGAATCAGCCCCAGCATTTT	-	TRBV5-1	TRBD1	TRBJ1-5
CASSAFRGASYEQYF	TGTGCCAGCAGCGCGTTTCGGGGGGCCTCCTACGAGCAGTACTTC	once	TRBV9	-	TRBJ2-7
CASSVGGQGNTEAFF	TGCGCCAGCAGCGTCGGGGGGCAAGGAAACACTGAAGCTTTCTTT	once	TRBV5-1	-	TRBJ1-1
CASSYVDYRGSIGGYTF	TGTGCCAGCAGTTACGTGGACTACAGGGGGTCGATAGGAGGCTACACCTTC	-	TRBV6-2/TRBV6-3	TRBD1	TRBJ1-2
CASSERHRENIQYF	TGTGCCAGCAGCGAAAGACACAGGGAAAACATTCAGTACTTC	-	TRBV9	-	TRBJ2-4
CSARDVYTDTQYF	TGCAGTGCTAGAGATGTCTACACAGATACGCAGTATTTT	-	TRBV20-1	-	TRBJ2-3
CASSLFLALGETQYF	TGTGCCAGCAGTTTATTTCTAGCGTTGGGTGAGACCCAGTACTTC	-	TRBV28	-	TRBJ2-5
CASSPGITRGTDTQYF	TGCGCCAGCAGCCCCGGGATTACCCGGGGCACAGATACGCAGTATTTT	-	TRBV4-1	-	TRBJ2-3
CSVGTGGLKERGYNEQFF	TGCAGCGTGGGGACAGGGGGCTTGAAGGAGCGGGGATACAATGAGCAGTTCTTC	-	TRBV29-1	TRBD1	TRBJ2-1
CASSFGGPLNEQFF	TGTGCCAGCAGCTTTGGAGGGCCGCTTAATGAGCAGTTCTTC	-	TRBV11-2	-	TRBJ2-1
CAWSLYEDNEQFF	TGTGCCTGGAGTCTCTACGAAGACAATGAGCAGTTCTTC	-	TRBV30	-	TRBJ2-1
CASSHVGGGGEQFF	TGCGCCAGCAGCCACGTCGGGGGAGGAGGTGAGCAGTTCTTC	once	TRBV4-1	-	TRBJ2-1
CASSQVERGPQETQYF	TGTGCCAGCAGCCAAGTGGAGAGGGGTCCGCAAGAGACCCAGTACTTC	-	TRBV14	-	TRBJ2-5
CSVGTGEAGYTF	TGCAGCGTAGGGACAGGGGAAGCTGGCTACACCTTC	-	TRBV29-1	TRBD1	TRBJ1-2
CSVKGPGPNQPQHF	TGCAGCGTTAAGGGGCCGGGCCCCAATCAGCCCCAGCATTTT	-	TRBV29-1	-	TRBJ1-5
CASSVELHLWPGANVLTF	TGTGCCAGCAGCGTAGAACTCCACTTGTGGCCCGGGGCCAACGTCCTGACTTTC	-	TRBV9	-	TRBJ2-6
CATSRDRIEQFF	TGTGCCACCAGCAGAGATCGGATTGAGCAGTTCTTC	-	TRBV15	-	TRBJ2-1
CATSRVGASAYEQYF	TGTGCCACCAGCAGAGTTGGGGCTAGTGCCTACGAGCAGTACTTC	-	TRBV15	-	TRBJ2-7
CATSDTSGRTGELFF	TGTGCCACCAGTGATACTAGCGGGCGCACCGGGGAGCTGTTTTTT	-	TRBV24-1	TRBD2	TRBJ2-2
CASSQVTTGRLGYGYTF	TGCGCCAGCAGCCAAGTTACGACAGGCCGCCTCGGCTATGGCTACACCTTC	-	TRBV4-1	-	TRBJ1-2
CASSREGRGKETQYF	TGCGCCAGCAGCCGAGAAGGGCGGGGGAAAGAGACCCAGTACTTC	-	TRBV5-1	TRBD2	TRBJ2-5
CSANRVGAYNEQFF	TGCAGTGCTAACAGGGTCGGCGCTTACAATGAGCAGTTCTTC	-	TRBV20-1	-	TRBJ2-1
CASSTDRLHIAGANVLTF	TGTGCCAGCAGTACGGACAGGCTACATATAGCTGGGGCCAACGTCCTGACTTTC	-	TRBV6-1	TRBD1	TRBJ2-6